One sample yielded the 29 T cell receptor beta chains listed below, sequenced in a study of graft-versus-host responses after intestinal transplantation (TCRdb year 2021). Library method: the immunoSEQ multiplex PCR assay. The table comes from immuneACCESS by way of TCRdb, which keeps in-frame sequences with V and J called. Part of the clones is missing from these tables; in studies checked, under half for an unresolved V gene and the rest for unknown reasons. The sample has nearly 4,500 clones on record, 76% of them singletons. Around 15% of the sample rests with the top ten. Intraepithelial and lamina propria lymphocytes were isolated from graft specimens using dithiothreitol, EDTA incubations and collagenase D digestion. The sequenced sample was ileum tissue, obtained about 340 days after intestinal transplantation. These receptors originate from a human patient who received an intestinal transplant, so some T cells may come from the graft donor.

This clone was seen once. CDR3 protein: CSVEASSGSVGADTQYF. For the CDR3, the DNA is TGCAGCGTTGAGGCGTCTAGCGGGAGCGTCGGGGCAGATACGCAGTATTTT. J is TRBJ2-3 and V is TRBV29-1; TRBD2 agrees at 10 bases. Germline lookup yields CDR1 SQVTM and CDR2 ANQGSEA. The V segment lost 3 bases and the J segment 4 bases; nucleotides outside the gene matches: 13. This CDR3 contains 17 residues.

The V gene is TRBV12-5, the J gene TRBJ2-3; D is uncertain. Germline CDR1 reads LGHNT; CDR2 reads FRNRAP. V was pared by 5 bases and J by 5 bases, with 8 bases between. The length of the CDR3 is 12 residues. The CDR3 nucleotides are TGTGCTAGTGGTCTCGGTGGAGATACGCAGTATTTT. Amino acid sequence: CASGLGGDTQYF.

This sequence joins TRBV6-1 and TRBJ1-4; D perhaps matches TRBD1 (6 bases). Germline V gene data show CDR1 as MNHNS and CDR2 as SASEGT. V was clipped by 6 bases and J by 8 bases, with 16 bases between them. CDR3 length: 14 amino acids. The CDR3 DNA reads TGTGCCAGCAGCCAACAGGGTTTTTTGGAAAAACTGTTTTTT. Translated: CASSQQGFLEKLFF.

This clone was seen a handful of times. The chain carries TRBV2 and TRBJ2-3; 7 bases align to TRBD2. This CDR3 is 16 amino acids long. CDR1 SNHLY and CDR2 FYNNEI come from the germline V gene. J lost 5 bases, V lost 7 bases, and 15 bases had no gene match. The CDR3 is CASTLTWREFGDTQYF. The CDR3 DNA follows: TGTGCCAGCACGCTGACTTGGCGGGAGTTTGGAGATACGCAGTATTTT.

This clone has more than one count but fewer than ten. This chain uses TRBV7-8 with TRBJ1-5; 7 positions match TRBD1. The length of the CDR3 is 17 residues. Germline values: CDR1 SGHVS, CDR2 FQNEAQ. J lost 3 bases, V lost 3 bases, and 11 bases had no gene match. CDR3 bases: TGTGCCAGCAGCTTGGGCGCGACAGGGTTGATCAATCAGCCCCAGCATTTT. Translation gives CASSLGATGLINQPQHF. Full variable domain (outside the CDR3, taken from reference TRBV7-8 and TRBJ1-5): GAGVSQSPRYKVAKRGQDVALRCDPISGHVSLFWYQQALGQGPEFLTYFQNEAQLDKSGLPSDRFFAERPEGSVSTLKIQRTQQEDSAVYLCASSLGATGLINQPQHFGDGTRLSIL.

The chain combines TRBV5-1 with TRBJ2-1; D gene uncertain. The CDR3 is 14 amino acids. The V end was cut by 0 bases, the J end by 8 bases, with 12 bases between. The germline CDR1 and CDR2 sequences are SGHRS and YFSETQ. This CDR3 is CASSLVAPSDEQFF. CDR3 nucleotides: TGCGCCAGCAGCTTGGTTGCCCCCAGCGATGAGCAGTTCTTC.

The chain recombines TRBV6-5 with TRBJ2-1; 11 bases match TRBD2. Germline loops: CDR1 MNHEY, CDR2 SVGAGI. The CDR3 totals 15 residues. V trimming: 5 bases; J trimming: 8 bases; junction bases outside the gene matches: 8. The CDR3 spells CASSILAGGFHEQFF. Here the CDR3 DNA reads TGTGCCAGCAGTATCCTAGCGGGGGGCTTCCATGAGCAGTTCTTC.

The rearrangement uses TRBV5-4 and TRBJ2-7, with a possible D match to TRBD1 (6 bases). CDR1 is SGHNT, CDR2 YYREEE, per germline (reference sequence). V was shortened by 2 bases and J by 6 bases, with 12 bases between the two germline ends. This CDR3 contains 13 residues. The DNA of the CDR3 is TGTGCCAGCAGCTTAGATAGGGGGATCGAGCAGTACTTC. Translating it yields CASSLDRGIEQYF.

With respect to this clone: One end of the junction does not line up with germline, which may come from a read error. This chain links TRBV4-1 with TRBJ2-3; 11 nucleotides agree with TRBD2. The CDR3 is made up of 14 amino acids. Germline loops: CDR1 MGHRA, CDR2 YSYEKL. The CDR3 DNA follows: TGCGCCAGCAGCCAGCTCCTACTAGCGGGAGCCCCTCTCTTT. Translation: CASSQLLLAGAPLF.

Only a few counts were recorded for this clone. This sequence joins TRBV30 and TRBJ1-1; unclear D gene. Trimming took off 0 bases at V and 5 bases at J, with 10 bases between the two ends. Germline V gene sequence: CDR1 GTSNPN, CDR2 SVGIG (reference sequence). The CDR3 consists of 13 residues. The CDR3 nucleotides read TGTGCCTGGAGTGTGGACTGGAAGACTGAAGCTTTCTTT. This codes for CAWSVDWKTEAFF.

The chain carries TRBV2 and TRBJ2-1; the match to TRBD2 covers 14 bases. With 6 bases clipped from V and 6 bases from J, the junction kept 1 base outside the gene matches. The germline V gene encodes CDR1 SNHLY and CDR2 FYNNEI. The CDR3 spans 14 residues. CDR3: CASRGTSGSNEQFF. The CDR3 DNA reads TGTGCCAGCAGGGGGACTAGCGGGAGCAATGAGCAGTTCTTC.

The chain employs TRBV7-2 and TRBJ1-6, with D unresolved. Per the germline V gene, CDR1 is SGHTA and CDR2 is FQGNSA. Trimming stripped 2 bases from V and 8 bases from J, with 7 bases between. The CDR3 sequence is 13 residues long. This chain's CDR3 is CASSLMRDSPLHF. DNA of the CDR3: TGTGCCAGCAGCTTAATGCGTGATTCACCCCTCCACTTT.

This clone showed up just a few times. This chain uses TRBV2 with TRBJ1-2, with 10 bases identical to TRBD1. From germline, CDR1 is SNHLY and CDR2 FYNNEI. The CDR3 has 15 residues. Trimming removed 6 bases from V and 4 bases from J; junction bases left unmatched: 8. CDR3 coding DNA: TGTGCCAGCAGCTCGGGACAGGGGATTTCCTATGGCTACACCTTC. Translation: CASSSGQGISYGYTF. The full variable domain, rest sourced from reference TRBV2 and TRBJ1-2, is EPEVTQTPSHQVTQMGQEVILRCVPISNHLYFYWYRQILGQKVEFLVSFYNNEISEKSEIFDDQFSVERPDGSNFTLKIRSTKLEDSAMYFCASSSGQGISYGYTFGSGTRLTVV.

The chain recombines TRBV15 with TRBJ1-4; D not resolved. V was trimmed by 0 bases and J by 6 bases, leaving 11 bases between them. The CDR3 has 15 amino acids. The germline gives CDR1 LNHNV, CDR2 YYDKDF (reference sequence). DNA of the CDR3: TGTGCCACCAGCAGAGATGTAGTGCATTATGAAAAACTGTTTTTT. Protein product: CATSRDVVHYEKLFF.

This clone has a handful of counts. V and J are TRBV7-9 and TRBJ2-5; 7 bases are a match to TRBD1. The CDR3 is 14 residues long. The V gene's germline CDR1 is SEHNR and CDR2 FQNEAQ (reference sequence). The trim removed 4 bases at V and 3 bases at J, leaving 5 bases unmatched. CDR3 residues: CASSSNTGEETQYF. The CDR3, as DNA: TGTGCCAGCAGCTCAAATACAGGGGAAGAGACCCAGTACTTC.

The chain links TRBV5-1 to TRBJ2-3, with 10 positions matching TRBD2. This CDR3 has 18 amino acids. CDR1 and CDR2 (germline): SGHRS, YFSETQ. Trimming cost V 0 bases and J 2 bases; bases outside gene matches: 9. In DNA, the CDR3 is TGCGCCAGCAGCTTGGCCGGCAATAGCGGGGGGTCCACAGATACGCAGTATTTT. Its protein is CASSLAGNSGGSTDTQYF. Looking up the rest from reference TRBV5-1 and TRBJ2-3 gives the full variable domain: KAGVTQTPRYLIKTRGQQVTLSCSPISGHRSVSWYQQTPGQGLQFLFEYFSETQRNKGNFPGRFSGRQFSNSRSEMNVSTLELGDSALYLCASSLAGNSGGSTDTQYFGPGTRLTVL.

The chain carries TRBV2 and TRBJ2-2; D is undetermined. CDR3 size: 13 residues. The V end lost 3 bases, the J end lost 6 bases, and 8 bases lay between the germline ends. The germline gives CDR1 SNHLY, CDR2 FYNNEI. The chain's CDR3 is CASSDGASGELFF. For the CDR3, the DNA is TGTGCCAGCAGTGATGGAGCGTCCGGGGAGCTGTTTTTT.

The J gene is TRBJ2-4, the V gene TRBV7-9, with 8 bases matching TRBD2. The germline V gene has CDR1 SEHNR and CDR2 FQNEAQ (reference sequence). This CDR3 region has 14 residues. With V trimmed by 5 bases and J by 5 bases, 5 bases remained unmatched. DNA for the CDR3: TGTGCCAGCAGCGAGACTAGCGCCGAAAACATTCAGTACTTC. It is translated as CASSETSAENIQYF.

With regard to this clone: Its ends do not fully match the called genes, so a read error is possible. V gene TRBV28 combines with J gene TRBJ1-5; D is perhaps TRBD1 (5 bases). There are 15 residues in the CDR3. In germline, CDR1 is MDHEN, CDR2 SYDVKM. CDR3 sequence: CASTLGTRGNQPQHF. CDR3 DNA: TGTGCCAGCACTTTAGGGACTCGGGGCAATCAGCCCCAGCATTTT.

The V call is TRBV5-1, the J call TRBJ1-2, with 7 bases lining up with TRBD1. Germline lookup yields CDR1 SGHRS and CDR2 YFSETQ. V shed 0 bases, J shed 8 bases, and the junction held 4 bases outside the gene matches. The CDR3 extends over 13 amino acids. CDR3 in amino acids: CASSLEGAEGYTF. The CDR3 DNA follows: TGCGCCAGCAGCTTGGAGGGGGCGGAGGGCTACACCTTC.

This clone was seen only a few times. This sequence joins TRBV6-1 and TRBJ2-1, with 10 bases that match TRBD1. This CDR3 is built from 15 residues. Germline V gene lookup returns CDR1 MNHNS and CDR2 SASEGT. Losses at the gene ends were 7 bases for V and 9 bases for J; bases not matched to a gene: 12. CDR3 residues: CASTSGTGDLVEQFF. The CDR3 DNA reads as TGTGCCAGCACCTCCGGGACAGGGGATTTAGTTGAGCAGTTCTTC.

The rearrangement uses TRBV7-9 and TRBJ1-1, with D unclear. The CDR3 loop spans 12 amino acids. Germline CDR1 and CDR2: SEHNR and FQNEAQ (reference sequence). The ends were cut back, 0 bases at V and 7 bases at J, with 6 bases in the middle. This CDR3 reads CASSLARVEAFF. The DNA of the CDR3 is TGTGCCAGCAGCTTAGCTAGAGTTGAAGCTTTCTTT.

The chain joins TRBV28 to TRBJ2-1; no clear D gene. Germline assignment: CDR1 MDHEN and CDR2 SYDVKM. CDR3 length equals 11 residues. V gave up 5 bases and J gave up 10 bases, with 9 bases separating them. The CDR3 protein is CASSTTREQFF. CDR3 coding DNA: TGTGCCAGCAGTACAACCAGGGAGCAGTTCTTC.

This chain links TRBV7-9 with TRBJ1-6; D gene unclear. The germline CDR1 and CDR2 sequences are SEHNR and FQNEAQ (reference sequence). V shed 3 bases and J shed 7 bases, with 10 bases lying between them. The CDR3 spans 14 residues. The CDR3: CASSFNSLNSPLHF. The CDR3 DNA reads TGTGCCAGCAGCTTTAATTCTTTAAATTCACCCCTCCACTTT.

J is TRBJ2-5 and V is TRBV7-2; TRBD2 agrees at 11 bases. Germline lookup yields CDR1 SGHTA and CDR2 FQGNSA. There are 18 residues in the CDR3. V dropped 1 base and J dropped 4; count of bases not matched to a gene: 11. In DNA form, the CDR3 reads TGTGCCAGCAGCTTAGGGGGGAGGGCTAGCGGGAGGCGAGAGACCCAGTACTTC. Its translation is CASSLGGRASGRRETQYF.

This chain links TRBV7-9 with TRBJ2-1; no reliable D call. Germline assignment: CDR1 SEHNR and CDR2 FQNEAQ (reference sequence). CDR3 size: 15 residues. V was clipped by 1 base and J by 4 bases, with 11 bases between them. The CDR3 DNA follows: TGTGCCAGCAGCTTAGTTCTTGGCGGATACAATGAGCAGTTCTTC. Its protein product is CASSLVLGGYNEQFF. Combining the CDR3 with reference TRBV7-9 and TRBJ2-1 gives the whole variable domain DTGVSQNPRHKITKRGQNVTFRCDPISEHNRLYWYRQTLGQGPEFLTYFQNEAQLEKSRLLSDRFSAERPKGSFSTLEIQRTEQGDSAMYLCASSLVLGGYNEQFFGPGTRLTVL.

This rearrangement joins TRBV18 to TRBJ2-7; TRBD1 matches at 10 bases. This CDR3 comprises 14 residues. The ends lost 4 bases at V and 5 bases at J; junction bases unmatched: 5. Per the germline V gene, CDR1 is KGHSH and CDR2 is LQKENI. The CDR3 nucleotides read TGTGCCAGCTCACGAGAGGACAGGGGGGACGAGCAGTACTTC. The encoded protein is CASSREDRGDEQYF. The entire variable domain, with the rest obtained from reference TRBV18 and TRBJ2-7, is as follows: NAGVMQNPRHLVRRRGQEARLRCSPMKGHSHVYWYRQLPEEGLKFMVYLQKENIIDESGMPKERFSAEFPKEGPSILRIQQVVRGDSAAYFCASSREDRGDEQYFGPGTRLTVT.

V and J are TRBV12-5 and TRBJ2-3, with TRBD2 matching over 11 bases. The ends lost 0 bases at V and 5 bases at J; junction bases unmatched: 4. This CDR3 is 16 amino acids long. Per germline, CDR1 LGHNT and CDR2 FRNRAP. CDR3 coding DNA: TGTGCTAGTGGTTTGGTCGGGGGGACTAGCGGAGATACGCAGTATTTT. This sequence encodes CASGLVGGTSGDTQYF.

This chain connects TRBV5-1 to TRBJ2-2, with 7 bases fitting TRBD1. The CDR3 totals 16 residues. V was clipped by 0 bases and J by 1 base; unmatched bases: 3. Germline CDR1 and CDR2: SGHRS and YFSETQ. In DNA, the CDR3 is TGCGCCAGCAGCTTGGGGGGACAGAGGAACACCGGGGAGCTGTTTTTT. Its protein product is CASSLGGQRNTGELFF.